These 21 T cell receptor beta chains originate from one sample sequenced in a study of control samples from healthy donors and cancer patients (TCRdb year 2020). Preparation of the library involved the immunoSEQ multiplex PCR assay. Imported from immuneACCESS, the table was reduced by TCRdb to in-frame sequences with V and J called. These copies leave out some clones; in studies compared against another copy, an unresolved V gene accounts for under half, and the cause of the remainder is not known. This sample gives approximately 100,000 clones in total; over 65% of them show up just once. The ten most abundant clones make up roughly 2.1% of the sample. Sequencing was carried out using blood. These receptors originate from a woman aged 40 to 50 in good health.

V usage is TRBV24-1 and J usage is TRBJ2-2; D ambiguous. This CDR3 comprises 13 residues. Trimming took 3 bases from V and 4 from J, leaving 5 bases between them. CDR1 KGHDR and CDR2 SFDVKD come from the germline V gene. The CDR3 region has the DNA TGTGCCACCAGTGATAAGGTCACCGGGGAGCTGTTTTTT. This encodes CATSDKVTGELFF.

The V and J genes are TRBV5-6 and TRBJ1-3; 7 bases are a match to TRBD1. The junction had 14 bases not matched to a gene; V was cut back by 1 base and J by 1 base. This CDR3 has 19 residues. In germline, CDR1 is SGHDT, CDR2 YYEEEE. The CDR3 bases are TGTGCCAGCAGCTTGTTTCTGGCCGAATACAGGGGATCTGGAAACACCATATATTTT. Its translation is CASSLFLAEYRGSGNTIYF.

The rearrangement links TRBV18 to TRBJ2-7; 7 positions match TRBD2. This CDR3 is 18 amino acids long. With V trimmed by 0 bases and J by 3 bases, 14 bases remained unmatched. Germline-derived CDR1 and CDR2 are KGHSH and LQKENI. CDR3 sequence: CASSPPGSVSGEYYEQYF. In DNA form, the CDR3 reads TGTGCCAGCTCACCACCCGGCAGTGTCAGCGGGGAGTACTACGAGCAGTACTTC.

This clone was observed a handful of times. The chain couples TRBV30 to TRBJ2-3, with 11 positions matching TRBD1. This CDR3 contains 14 residues. Germline assignment: CDR1 GTSNPN and CDR2 SVGIG (reference sequence). J lost 9 bases, V lost 0 bases, and 5 bases had no gene match. Here the CDR3 DNA reads TGTGCCTGGAGTGTACTAGGACAGGGGGCGACGCAGTATTTT. It encodes CAWSVLGQGATQYF.

The chain joins TRBV9 to TRBJ2-7, with a possible D match to TRBD1 (6 bases). The V end was cut by 0 bases, the J end by 3 bases, with 7 bases between. This CDR3 comprises 13 residues. The germline CDR1 and CDR2 sequences are SGDLS and YYNGEE. CDR3 coding DNA: TGTGCCAGCAGCGTAGGACAGGACTACGAGCAGTACTTC. Its protein product is CASSVGQDYEQYF.

This chain connects TRBV4-1 to TRBJ2-1, with D perhaps assigned TRBD1 or TRBD2 (5 bases each). This CDR3 is 16 amino acids long. The germline V gene encodes CDR1 MGHRA and CDR2 YSYEKL. Between the trimmed V and J ends, which lost 4 bases and 0 bases, there was a span of 13 bases. Here the CDR3 DNA reads TGCGCCAGCAGCCTAGGGGACGCCCGCTCCTACAATGAGCAGTTCTTC. Residues: CASSLGDARSYNEQFF.

The J gene is TRBJ1-2, the V gene TRBV14; 7 nucleotides match TRBD1. V shed 1 base and J 0 bases; nucleotides not matched to a gene: 2. Germline-derived CDR1 and CDR2 are SGHDN and FVKESK. The CDR3 runs 15 residues. DNA of the CDR3: TGTGCCAGCAGCCAAGGACAGGGTGCTAACTATGGCTACACCTTC. Protein sequence: CASSQGQGANYGYTF.

The genes are TRBV25-1 and TRBJ2-1; TRBD2 matches 9 bases. CDR3 length: 16 amino acids. Germline trimming cut 1 base from V and 7 bases from J; bases unmatched to any gene: 8. Germline CDR1 and CDR2: MGHDK and SYGVNS. CDR3 region: CASSEWGGGAVNEQFF. The CDR3, as DNA: TGTGCCAGCAGTGAATGGGGCGGGGGGGCCGTTAATGAGCAGTTCTTC. The full variable domain, with the rest looked up from reference TRBV25-1 and TRBJ2-1, is EADIYQTPRYLVIGTGKKITLECSQTMGHDKMYWYQQDPGMELHLIHYSYGVNSTEKGDLSSESTVSRIRTEHFPLTLESARPSHTSQYLCASSEWGGGAVNEQFFGPGTRLTVL.

The rearrangement links TRBV2 to TRBJ2-1; 9 nucleotides agree with TRBD1. Germline-derived CDR1 and CDR2 are SNHLY and FYNNEI. V lost 9 bases to trimming and J lost 7 bases; unmatched junction nucleotides: 7. The CDR3 consists of 13 residues. CDR3 loop: CARGDRVSNEQFF. The CDR3 DNA follows: TGTGCCAGGGGGGACAGGGTATCGAATGAGCAGTTCTTC.

With regard to this clone: One end of the junction is discordant with germline, which a read error may explain. The chain recombines TRBV3-1 (or the pseudogene TRBV3-2) with TRBJ2-3; TRBD2 matches at 8 bases. Looked up from germline, CDR1 is LGHDT and CDR2 is YNNKEL (reference sequence). CDR3 length: 12 residues. In nucleotides, the CDR3 is TGTGCCAGCAGCCAAGATGAGCGGGGGTGGGTTTTT. It encodes CASSQDERGWVF.

The rearrangement joins TRBV5-6 to TRBJ2-1; D tentatively fits TRBD1 or TRBD2 (5 bases each). The CDR3 consists of 13 residues. Germline V CDR1 and CDR2: SGHDT, YYEEEE. The V end was cut by 6 bases, the J end by 6 bases, with 13 bases between. The CDR3 coding sequence is TGTGCCAGCAAACGAGGGACCCTCAATGAGCAGTTCTTC. It specifies CASKRGTLNEQFF.

CDR3 sequence: CASSQRAGLAGLPGGEQFF. The CDR3 DNA is TGCGCCAGCAGCCAAAGGGCTGGACTAGCGGGGTTGCCGGGTGGTGAGCAGTTCTTC. V gene TRBV4-3 combines with J gene TRBJ2-1; 12 bases are a match to TRBD2. CDR3 size: 19 residues. Germline V gene sequence: CDR1 LGHNA, CDR2 YSLEER. V dropped 2 bases and J dropped 9; count of bases not matched to a gene: 17.

This chain uses TRBV7-8 with TRBJ2-3; 12 nucleotides line up with TRBD2. The CDR3 consists of 14 residues. Per the germline V gene, CDR1 is SGHVS and CDR2 is FQNEAQ. The ends lost 6 bases at V and 3 bases at J; junction bases unmatched: 1. CDR3 amino acids: CASRLAGGTDTQYF. In DNA form, the CDR3 reads TGTGCCAGCAGGCTAGCGGGGGGGACAGATACGCAGTATTTT.

The chain is built from TRBV20-1 and TRBJ1-2; D uncertain. This CDR3 is built from 11 residues. Trimming stripped 5 bases from V and 7 bases from J, with 11 bases between. The V gene's germline CDR1 is DFQATT and CDR2 SNEGSKA (reference sequence). CDR3 DNA sequence: TGCAGTGCTTGGTGGGGTCGTGGCTACACCTTC. It specifies CSAWWGRGYTF.

The gene calls are TRBV30 and TRBJ1-6; 10 bases map to TRBD1. CDR3 length: 16 amino acids. The trim removed 7 bases at V and 7 bases at J, leaving 13 bases unmatched. The germline V gene has CDR1 GTSNPN and CDR2 SVGIG (reference sequence). The CDR3 region is CAFLEGMGQGNSPLHF. The CDR3 region has the DNA TGTGCCTTCCTCGAAGGTATGGGACAGGGGAATTCACCCCTCCACTTT.

The chain uses TRBV6-5 and TRBJ2-7, with TRBD1 matching over 11 bases. The V and J ends lost 6 bases and 6 bases, in that order; junction bases with no gene match: 7. The CDR3 runs 14 residues. Germline CDR1 is MNHEY and CDR2 is SVGAGI. CDR3 sequence: CASSPGTGGREQYF. The CDR3 DNA follows: TGTGCCAGCAGCCCCGGGACAGGGGGACGCGAGCAGTACTTC.

The V and J genes are TRBV30 and TRBJ1-4; 7 bases fit TRBD1. The CDR3 length is 15 residues. The V segment lost 0 bases and the J segment 7 bases; nucleotides outside the gene matches: 8. CDR1 is GTSNPN and CDR2 is SVGIG in the germline V gene (reference sequence). DNA for the CDR3: TGTGCCTGGAGTGTTGTTAGAGGGGGCGGTGAAAAACTGTTTTTT. Translation gives CAWSVVRGGGEKLFF.

The chain combines TRBV18 with TRBJ1-2; TRBD1 agrees at 10 bases. V shed 0 bases and J 4 bases; nucleotides not matched to a gene: 5. Per germline, CDR1 KGHSH and CDR2 LQKENI. This CDR3 is 16 amino acids long. CDR3 in amino acids: CASSPPDRGLVYGYTF. Here the CDR3 DNA reads TGTGCCAGCTCACCACCGGACAGGGGGTTGGTCTATGGCTACACCTTC.

The count of this clone is one. The V call is TRBV9, the J call TRBJ1-6; no clear D. V was cut by 1 base and J by 12 bases, with 8 bases left in between. The CDR3 contains 12 residues. Germline V gene data show CDR1 as SGDLS and CDR2 as YYNGEE. The DNA of the CDR3 is TGTGCCAGCAGCGTACGGTCGGGACCCCTCCACTTT. Its protein product is CASSVRSGPLHF.

This clone was counted only a few times. V and J are TRBV2 and TRBJ2-7; D is perhaps TRBD1 (6 bases). The CDR3 has 15 amino acids. The ends were cut back, 6 bases at V and 1 base at J, with 16 bases in the middle. Germline lookup yields CDR1 SNHLY and CDR2 FYNNEI. As DNA, the CDR3 is TGTGCCAGCAGGGCTGGACAGTTTGGTTCCTACGAGCAGTACTTC. Encoded protein: CASRAGQFGSYEQYF.

CDR3 DNA: TGTGCCAGCAGTTACTGGGCGGGCTCTGGGGCCAACGTCCTGACTTTC. It translates to CASSYWAGSGANVLTF. The rearrangement uses TRBV6-2 or TRBV6-3 and TRBJ2-6; a weak D match, TRBD2 (5 bases). The germline V gene encodes CDR1 MNHEY and CDR2 SVGEGT. V lost 1 base and J 0 bases, leaving 7 bases between the germline ends. The CDR3 runs to 16 residues.